The 25 T cell receptor beta chains below come from one sample, sequenced in a study of blood T cell repertoires in COVID-19. The table came from immunoSEQ multiplex PCR; TCRdb's copy has only in-frame clones and leaves some out. The data contain approximately 41,000 clones, around 90% of them seen just once; the ten biggest clones take up around 10%. The sample consisted of peripheral blood. These receptor sequences come from an elderly woman with active COVID-19.

The chain links TRBV5-4 to TRBJ2-2, with 7 bases matching TRBD1. The junction had 4 bases not matched to a gene; V was cut back by 2 bases and J by 6 bases. Germline CDR1 reads SGHNT; CDR2 reads YYREEE (reference sequence). This CDR3 spans 14 amino acids. The CDR3 here is CASSLQGIPGELFF. The CDR3 nucleotides are TGTGCCAGCAGCTTACAGGGGATCCCCGGGGAGCTGTTTTTT.

The chain's CDR3 is CASSAGTANTGELFF. In nucleotides, the CDR3 is TGTGCCAGCAGCGCCGGGACAGCGAACACCGGGGAGCTGTTTTTT. The chain carries TRBV7-2 and TRBJ2-2; the match to TRBD1 covers 7 bases. The germline V gene has CDR1 SGHTA and CDR2 FQGNSA. J lost 0 bases, V lost 5 bases, and 3 bases had no gene match. The CDR3 extends over 15 amino acids.

The genes are TRBV5-1 and TRBJ1-1; D is unclear. Germline V lookup: CDR1 SGHRS, CDR2 YFSETQ. This CDR3 has 13 amino acids. V was shortened by 2 bases and J by 0 bases, with 5 bases between the two germline ends. In nucleotides, the CDR3 is TGCGCCAGCAGCTTTACTATGAACACTGAAGCTTTCTTT. It yields the protein CASSFTMNTEAFF.

The chain recombines TRBV30 with TRBJ2-3; D gene unclear. The CDR3 is made up of 12 amino acids. Germline V CDR1 and CDR2: GTSNPN, SVGIG (reference sequence). The ends were cut back, 4 bases at V and 3 bases at J, with 8 bases in the middle. The CDR3 loop reads CAWTRVTDTQYF. The CDR3 coding sequence is TGTGCCTGGACCCGAGTGACAGATACGCAGTATTTT.

The genes are TRBV20-1 and TRBJ2-1; 7 bases agree with TRBD1. Germline CDR1 reads DFQATT; CDR2 reads SNEGSKA (reference sequence). The CDR3 totals 11 residues. The J segment lost 8 bases and the V segment lost 6 bases, leaving 4 bases of the junction unmatched. CDR3 coding DNA: TGCAGTGCACAGGGGATCGATGAGCAGTTCTTC. Residues: CSAQGIDEQFF.

The chain uses TRBV7-9 and TRBJ1-3; no reliable D call. The CDR3 is 16 amino acids. Germline V gene sequence: CDR1 SEHNR, CDR2 FQNEAQ (reference sequence). V lost 4 bases and J 0 bases, leaving 13 bases between the germline ends. This CDR3 is CASSSRSGSSGNTIYF. The CDR3 DNA reads TGTGCCAGCAGCTCCAGATCCGGGTCCTCTGGAAACACCATATATTTT.

The gene calls are TRBV9 and TRBJ2-3; D might be TRBD1 (6 bases). This CDR3 has 15 residues. Germline-derived CDR1 and CDR2 are SGDLS and YYNGEE. V lost 0 bases and J 2 bases, leaving 10 bases between the germline ends. Here the CDR3 DNA reads TGTGCCAGCAGCGTAGGTAGGGGGACCACAGATACGCAGTATTTT. This sequence encodes CASSVGRGTTDTQYF.

The chain joins TRBV4-3 to TRBJ2-7; possibly TRBD2 for D (6 bases). The CDR3 has 14 amino acids. Per germline, CDR1 LGHNA and CDR2 YSLEER. V was pared by 4 bases and J by 0 bases, with 10 bases between. CDR3 residues: CASSRAGSSYEQYF. The DNA for the CDR3 is TGCGCCAGCAGCCGCGCGGGGAGCTCCTACGAGCAGTACTTC.

The rearrangement links TRBV6-6 to TRBJ1-5; no definite D call. The germline V and J ends were trimmed by 7 bases and 6 bases, with 16 bases remaining between them. Germline V gene lookup returns CDR1 MNHNY and CDR2 SVGAGI (reference sequence). CDR3 length: 14 amino acids. CDR3 residues: CASTILVGGQPQHF. The CDR3 DNA reads TGTGCCAGCACTATACTAGTGGGTGGTCAGCCCCAGCATTTT.

CDR3 amino acids: CSVERGQPYNQPQHF. As DNA, the CDR3 is TGCAGCGTCGAACGGGGACAGCCCTACAATCAGCCCCAGCATTTT. V gene TRBV29-1 combines with J gene TRBJ1-5, with 7 bases that match TRBD1. CDR3 length: 15 residues. The V gene's germline CDR1 is SQVTM and CDR2 ANQGSEA. With 6 bases clipped from V and 3 bases from J, the junction kept 11 bases outside the gene matches.

This clone occurred once. The V gene is TRBV6-4, the J gene TRBJ1-1; TRBD1 is a possible D gene (6 bases). V shed 2 bases and J shed 1 base, with 14 bases lying between them. The CDR3 length is 16 residues. CDR1 is MRHNA, CDR2 SNTAGT, per germline. CDR3 sequence reads: CASSDRIDRKNTEAFF. The CDR3 DNA follows: TGTGCCAGCAGTGACCGAATTGACAGGAAGAACACTGAAGCTTTCTTT.

V usage is TRBV7-2 and J usage is TRBJ1-2; 7 nucleotides match TRBD1. In germline, CDR1 is SGHTA, CDR2 FQGNSA. The CDR3 spans 13 residues. V shed 5 bases, J shed 8 bases, and the junction held 8 bases outside the gene matches. The CDR3 coding sequence is TGTGCCAGCAGCCCAGACAGGGAAGGCGGCTACACCTTC. Protein sequence: CASSPDREGGYTF.

In its sample, this clone was seen once. The chain combines TRBV18 with TRBJ1-2; the D is unclear. The V gene's germline CDR1 is KGHSH and CDR2 LQKENI. Trimming shortened V by 2 bases and J by 0 bases, and 7 bases separated the two germline ends. This CDR3 has 14 amino acids. Here the CDR3 reads CASSPASSNYGYTF. The CDR3 nucleotides are TGTGCCAGCTCACCAGCCAGTTCTAACTATGGCTACACCTTC.

This clone was detected only once. This sequence joins TRBV28 and TRBJ1-6; 7 bases fit TRBD1. V gave up 2 bases and J gave up 3 bases; unmatched junction bases: 7. This CDR3 region has 17 residues. Germline V CDR1 and CDR2: MDHEN, SYDVKM. The CDR3 nucleotides read TGTGCCAGCAGTTTACCTACAGGGGTCCTCTATAATTCACCCCTCCACTTT. Encoded protein: CASSLPTGVLYNSPLHF.

This sequence joins TRBV6-2 or TRBV6-3 and TRBJ2-1; TRBD2 matches at 12 bases. V shed 4 bases, J shed 7 bases, and the junction held 5 bases outside the gene matches. This CDR3 is 15 amino acids long. CDR1 is MNHEY, CDR2 SVGEGT, per germline. CDR3 DNA: TGTGCCAGCAGTTCTCTAGCGGGGGGGCTTAATGAGCAGTTCTTC. Residues: CASSSLAGGLNEQFF.

This clone was detected once. The V call is TRBV28, the J call TRBJ2-2; 8 bases fit TRBD1. The CDR3 runs to 13 residues. The germline V gene has CDR1 MDHEN and CDR2 SYDVKM. J gave up 5 bases and V 8 bases, and 4 bases lay outside the gene matches. For the CDR3, the DNA is TGTGCCAGCCAGGGGGCGCGTACCGGGGAGCTGTTTTTT. Protein: CASQGARTGELFF.

V and J are TRBV5-1 and TRBJ2-1; D is unresolved. The CDR3 length is 14 residues. Per germline, CDR1 SGHRS and CDR2 YFSETQ. Trimming cost V 0 bases and J 4 bases, with 8 bases left between them. CDR3 loop: CASSLDSVYNEQFF. The CDR3 nucleotides read TGCGCCAGCAGCTTGGACAGTGTTTACAATGAGCAGTTCTTC. Together with reference TRBV5-1 and TRBJ2-1, the CDR3 gives the full variable domain: KAGVTQTPRYLIKTRGQQVTLSCSPISGHRSVSWYQQTPGQGLQFLFEYFSETQRNKGNFPGRFSGRQFSNSRSEMNVSTLELGDSALYLCASSLDSVYNEQFFGPGTRLTVL.

The V and J genes are TRBV30 and TRBJ1-6; D gene uncertain. The CDR3 consists of 14 residues. Germline V CDR1 and CDR2: GTSNPN, SVGIG (reference sequence). Deletions cut 2 bases from V and 4 bases from J, with 9 bases between. CDR3 in amino acids: CAWSSTTYNSPLHF. In DNA form, the CDR3 reads TGTGCCTGGAGTTCTACTACTTATAATTCACCCCTCCACTTT.

This rearrangement joins TRBV9 to TRBJ2-5; D is possibly TRBD1 (5 bases). CDR3 length equals 14 residues. Between the trimmed V and J ends, which lost 0 bases and 2 bases, there was a span of 8 bases. CDR1 SGDLS and CDR2 YYNGEE come from the germline V gene. The CDR3 here is CASSVEAGQETQYF. The CDR3 DNA sequence: TGTGCCAGCAGCGTAGAGGCAGGGCAAGAGACCCAGTACTTC.

The genes are TRBV6-4 and TRBJ2-1; the match to TRBD2 covers 9 bases. The CDR3 spans 15 residues. V lost 2 bases to trimming and J lost 6 bases; unmatched junction nucleotides: 5. Germline V CDR1 and CDR2: MRHNA, SNTAGT. CDR3 coding DNA: TGTGCCAGCAGTGACCGCGGGGGGGTGCCCAATGAGCAGTTCTTC. Protein product: CASSDRGGVPNEQFF.

Turning to this clone: At one boundary the junction diverges from the germline segment, which might be a read error. The CDR3 sequence: CAISQDLFISSGRNEKLFF. The CDR3 DNA reads TGTGCCATCAGCCAAGATCTCTTCATATCCTCAGGGAGGAATGAAAAACTGTTTTTT. The genes are TRBV3-1 (or the pseudogene TRBV3-2) and TRBJ1-4; TRBD1 is a possible D gene (5 bases). CDR1 is LGHDT, CDR2 YNNKEL, per germline (reference sequence). The CDR3 runs to 19 residues.

The chain has TRBV4-3 and TRBJ1-2, with TRBD1 as a possible D gene (5 bases). Per the germline V gene, CDR1 is LGHNA and CDR2 is YSLEER. Trimming cost V 0 bases and J 5 bases, with 13 bases left between them. The CDR3 runs to 15 residues. The DNA of the CDR3 is TGCGCCAGCAGCCAAGATGGGGCCAAACTTTATGGCTACACCTTC. It translates to CASSQDGAKLYGYTF.

This clone was counted only a few times. The chain has TRBV6-5 and TRBJ2-5; 9 bases align to TRBD1. The CDR3 contains 13 residues. J was trimmed by 5 bases and V by 6 bases; bases with no gene match: 4. Germline V gene sequence: CDR1 MNHEY, CDR2 SVGAGI. CDR3 DNA sequence: TGTGCCAGCAGGGACAGGGGCGGGGAGACCCAGTACTTC. Amino acid sequence: CASRDRGGETQYF.

The rearrangement links TRBV19 to TRBJ2-3; D perhaps matches TRBD1 (6 bases). Per the germline V gene, CDR1 is LNHDA and CDR2 is SQIVND (reference sequence). The length of the CDR3 is 14 residues. Deletions cut 6 bases from V and 0 bases from J, with 10 bases between. The CDR3: CASRPGHSTDTQYF. CDR3 bases: TGTGCCAGTAGGCCGGGACACAGCACAGATACGCAGTATTTT.

This clone has a single count. The chain couples TRBV6-1 to TRBJ2-3, with D perhaps TRBD1 (5 bases). V lost 4 bases, J lost 3 bases, and 23 bases lay in between. CDR3 length: 18 amino acids. In germline, CDR1 is MNHNS, CDR2 SASEGT. CDR3 amino acids: CASSVRTIRDFRTDTQYF. CDR3 bases: TGTGCCAGCAGTGTCAGAACGATCAGGGATTTTAGGACAGATACGCAGTATTTT.